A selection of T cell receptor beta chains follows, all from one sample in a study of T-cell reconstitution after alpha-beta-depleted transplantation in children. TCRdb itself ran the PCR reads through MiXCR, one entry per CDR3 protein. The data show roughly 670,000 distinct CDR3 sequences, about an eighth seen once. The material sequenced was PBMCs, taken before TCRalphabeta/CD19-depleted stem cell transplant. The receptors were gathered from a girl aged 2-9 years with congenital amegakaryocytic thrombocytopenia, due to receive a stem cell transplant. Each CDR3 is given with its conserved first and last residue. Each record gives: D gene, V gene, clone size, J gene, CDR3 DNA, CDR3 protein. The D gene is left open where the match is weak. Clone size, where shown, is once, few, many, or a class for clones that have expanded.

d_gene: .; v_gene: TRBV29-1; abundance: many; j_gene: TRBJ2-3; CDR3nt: TGCAGCGCGGCCCACCCCCCACGGCCCACAGATACGCAGTATTTT; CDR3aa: CSAAHPPRPTDTQYF
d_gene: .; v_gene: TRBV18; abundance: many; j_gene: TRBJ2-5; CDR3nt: TGTGCCAGCTCACCACCGACGGGTACATCAGAGACCCAGTACTTC; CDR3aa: CASSPPTGTSETQYF
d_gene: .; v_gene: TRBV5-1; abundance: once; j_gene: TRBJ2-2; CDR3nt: TGCGCCAGCAACACACAGGGCACCGGGGAGCTGTTTTTT; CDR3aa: CASNTQGTGELFF
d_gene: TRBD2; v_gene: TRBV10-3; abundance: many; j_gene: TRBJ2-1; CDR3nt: TGTGCCATCAGGGGACAAACTAGCGGGAACAATGAGCAGTTCTTC; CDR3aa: CAIRGQTSGNNEQFF
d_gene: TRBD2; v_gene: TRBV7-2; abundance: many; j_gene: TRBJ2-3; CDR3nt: TGTGCCAGCAGCCCCCGACTAGCGGGAAACACAGATACGCAGTATTTT; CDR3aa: CASSPRLAGNTDTQYF
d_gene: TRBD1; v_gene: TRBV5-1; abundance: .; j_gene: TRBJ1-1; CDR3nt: TGCGCCAGCAGCACAACAGGGGGGCTCACTGAAGCTTTCTTT; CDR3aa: CASSTTGGLTEAFF
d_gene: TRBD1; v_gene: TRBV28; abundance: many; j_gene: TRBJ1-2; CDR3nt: TGTGCCAGCAGTACCTACAGAGGGGGCTATGGTGGCTACACCTTC; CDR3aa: CASSTYRGGYGGYTF
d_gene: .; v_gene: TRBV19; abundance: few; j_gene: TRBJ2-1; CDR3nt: TGTGCCAGTAGTACAAGTCGGAGCTCCTACAATGAGCAGTTCTTC; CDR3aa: CASSTSRSSYNEQFF
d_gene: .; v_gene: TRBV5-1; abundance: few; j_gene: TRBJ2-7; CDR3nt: TGCGCCAGCAGCCCCGGTCGGGGCTACTCCTACGAGCAGTACTTC; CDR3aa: CASSPGRGYSYEQYF
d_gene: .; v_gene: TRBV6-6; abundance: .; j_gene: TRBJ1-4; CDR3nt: TGTGCCAGCAGTTACCTATTCGACGGTAAACTGTTTTTT; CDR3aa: CASSYLFDGKLFF
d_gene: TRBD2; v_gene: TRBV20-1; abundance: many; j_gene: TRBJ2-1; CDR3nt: TGCAGTGCATTTCCGACTAGCGGGTTTAATGAGCAGTTCTTC; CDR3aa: CSAFPTSGFNEQFF
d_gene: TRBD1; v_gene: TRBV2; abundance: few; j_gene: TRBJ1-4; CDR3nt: TGTGCCAGCAGTGAGACAGGGACAACTAATGAAAAACTGTTTTTT; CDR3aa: CASSETGTTNEKLFF
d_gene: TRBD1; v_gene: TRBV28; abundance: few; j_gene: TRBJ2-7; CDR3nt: TGTGCCAGCAGTTTTACGGGACAGGGGAGCCACGAGCAGTACTTC; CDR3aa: CASSFTGQGSHEQYF
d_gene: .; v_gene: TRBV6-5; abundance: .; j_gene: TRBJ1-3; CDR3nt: TGTGCCAGCAGTTACTCCTCCAAGCCCACTGGAAACACCATATATTTT; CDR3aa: CASSYSSKPTGNTIYF
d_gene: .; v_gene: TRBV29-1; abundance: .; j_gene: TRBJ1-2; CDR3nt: TGCAGCGTTTCGGGACACAACAACTATGGCTACACCTTC; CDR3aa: CSVSGHNNYGYTF
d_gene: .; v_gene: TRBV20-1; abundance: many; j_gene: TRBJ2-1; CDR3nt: TGCAGTGCGTACCTTTATTCCACCAACAATGAGCAGTTCTTC; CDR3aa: CSAYLYSTNNEQFF
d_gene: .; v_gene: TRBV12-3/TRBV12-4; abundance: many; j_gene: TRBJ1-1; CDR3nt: TGTGCCAGCAACACAGGGATCACTGAAGCTTTCTTT; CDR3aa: CASNTGITEAFF
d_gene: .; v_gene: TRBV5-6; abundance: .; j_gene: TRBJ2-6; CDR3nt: TGTGCCAGCAGCTTCCATGGTGGGGCCAACGTCCTGACTTTC; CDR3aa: CASSFHGGANVLTF
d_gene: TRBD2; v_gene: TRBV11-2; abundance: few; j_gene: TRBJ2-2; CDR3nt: TGTGCCAGCCTTTCTAGCGGGAGGGCCACCGGGGAGCTGTTTTTT; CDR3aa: CASLSSGRATGELFF
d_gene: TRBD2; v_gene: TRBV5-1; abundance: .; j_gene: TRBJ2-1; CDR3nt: TGCGCCAGCAGCTCCGGGACTAGCGGCCCCTCCTGGTCCTACAATGAGCAGTTCTTC; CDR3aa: CASSSGTSGPSWSYNEQFF